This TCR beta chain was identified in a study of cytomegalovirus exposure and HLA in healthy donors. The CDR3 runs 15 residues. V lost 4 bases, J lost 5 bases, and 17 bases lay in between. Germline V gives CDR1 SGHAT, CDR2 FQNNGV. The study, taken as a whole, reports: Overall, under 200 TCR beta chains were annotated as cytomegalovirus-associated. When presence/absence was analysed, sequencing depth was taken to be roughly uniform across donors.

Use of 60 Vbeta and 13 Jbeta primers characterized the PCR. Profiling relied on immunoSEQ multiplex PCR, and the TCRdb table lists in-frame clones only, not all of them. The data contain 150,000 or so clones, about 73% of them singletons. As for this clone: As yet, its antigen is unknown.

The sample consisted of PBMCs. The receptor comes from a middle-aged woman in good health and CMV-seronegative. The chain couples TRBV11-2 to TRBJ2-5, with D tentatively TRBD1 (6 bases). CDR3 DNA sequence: TGTGCCAGCAGCTCTTCGCATGGGGGCGGTGAGACCCAGTACTTC. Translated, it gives CASSSSHGGGETQYF. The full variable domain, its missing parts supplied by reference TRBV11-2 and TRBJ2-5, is EAGVAQSPRYKIIEKRQSVAFWCNPISGHATLYWYQQILGQGPKLLIQFQNNGVVDDSQLPKDRFSAERLKGVDSTLKIQPAKLEDSAVYLCASSSSHGGGETQYFGPGTRLLVL.